The subject of this entry is one TCR beta chain. Its antigen is not identified. At the Johns Hopkins FTIC core, DNA taken from cultured CD4+ T cells was sequenced by way of the Oncomine TCR Beta short-read assay. TCRdb reanalysed the PCR reads using MiXCR and keeps one entry per CDR3 protein. The table lists roughly 20,000 distinct CDR3 sequences, around 29% of them singletons. CDR1 and CDR2 (germline): KGHDR, SFDVKD. V was pared by 3 bases and J by 4 bases, with 5 bases of the junction left unmatched. This CDR3 has 16 residues. These data originate in a study of vaccination and CD4 T cells after COVID-19. The treatment: approximately 10-day PBMC culture with coronavirus spike peptide pools or control peptides (ViraFEST assay). Before Alpha, Beta and Delta appeared in the US, convalescents tested positive (March–December 2020). Study outcomes and limitations: Looking at convalescent patients, 304 of their 307 vaccine-specific clones were spike mono-reactive.

The chain carries TRBV24-1 and TRBJ2-1; TRBD2 matches 10 bases. Sequencing input: cultured CD4+ T cells from blood. The TCR was taken from a human donor with COVID-19. CDR3 residues: CATSDALAGTYNEQFF. CDR3 bases: TGTGCCACCAGTGATGCACTAGCGGGGACATACAATGAGCAGTTCTTC.